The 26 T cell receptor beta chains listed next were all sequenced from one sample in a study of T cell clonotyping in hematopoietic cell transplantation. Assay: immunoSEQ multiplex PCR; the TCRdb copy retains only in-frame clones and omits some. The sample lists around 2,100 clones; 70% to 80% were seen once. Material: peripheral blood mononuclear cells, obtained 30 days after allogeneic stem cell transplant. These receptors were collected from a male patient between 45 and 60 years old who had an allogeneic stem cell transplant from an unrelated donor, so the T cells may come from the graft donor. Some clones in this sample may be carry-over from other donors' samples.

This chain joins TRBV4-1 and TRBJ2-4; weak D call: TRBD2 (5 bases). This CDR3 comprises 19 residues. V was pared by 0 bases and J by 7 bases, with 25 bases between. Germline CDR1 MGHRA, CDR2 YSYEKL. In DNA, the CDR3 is TGCGCCAGCAGCCAAGATTTGGCTGTGGCACCCAAGAGGGTCAACATTCAGTACTTC. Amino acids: CASSQDLAVAPKRVNIQYF.

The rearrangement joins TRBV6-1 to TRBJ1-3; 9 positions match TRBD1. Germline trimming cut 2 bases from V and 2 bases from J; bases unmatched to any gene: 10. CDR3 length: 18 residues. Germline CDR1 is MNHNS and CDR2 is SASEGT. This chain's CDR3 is CASSENWGQGSAGNTIYF. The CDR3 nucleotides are TGTGCCAGCAGTGAAAACTGGGGACAGGGAAGCGCTGGAAACACCATATATTTT.

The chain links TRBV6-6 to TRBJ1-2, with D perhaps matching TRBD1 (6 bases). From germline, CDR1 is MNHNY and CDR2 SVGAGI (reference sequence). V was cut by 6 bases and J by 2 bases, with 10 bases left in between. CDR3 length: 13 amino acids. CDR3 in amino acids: CASSQGHNYGYTF. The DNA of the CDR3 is TGTGCCAGCAGCCAGGGACACAACTATGGCTACACCTTC.

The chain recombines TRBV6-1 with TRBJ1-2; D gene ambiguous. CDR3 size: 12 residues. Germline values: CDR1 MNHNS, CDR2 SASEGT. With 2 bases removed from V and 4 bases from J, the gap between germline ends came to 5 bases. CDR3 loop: CASSEKFYGYTF. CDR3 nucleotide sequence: TGTGCCAGCAGTGAAAAATTCTATGGCTACACCTTC.

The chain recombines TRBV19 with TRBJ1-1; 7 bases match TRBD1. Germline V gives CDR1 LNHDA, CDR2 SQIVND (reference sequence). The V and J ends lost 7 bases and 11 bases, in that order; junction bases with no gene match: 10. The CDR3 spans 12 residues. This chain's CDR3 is CASITGEGLAFF. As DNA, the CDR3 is TGTGCCAGTATTACAGGGGAGGGTTTGGCTTTCTTT.

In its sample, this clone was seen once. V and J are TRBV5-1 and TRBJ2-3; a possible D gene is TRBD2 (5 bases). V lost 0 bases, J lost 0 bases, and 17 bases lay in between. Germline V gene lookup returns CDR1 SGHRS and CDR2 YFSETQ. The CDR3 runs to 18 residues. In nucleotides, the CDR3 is TGCGCCAGCAGCTTGGCGGCTAGCACTCTACCTAGCACAGATACGCAGTATTTT. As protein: CASSLAASTLPSTDTQYF.

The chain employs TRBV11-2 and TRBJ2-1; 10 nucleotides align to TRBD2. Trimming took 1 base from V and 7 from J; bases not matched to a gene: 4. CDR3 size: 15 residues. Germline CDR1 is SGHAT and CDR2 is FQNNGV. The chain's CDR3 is CASSLGASGSNEQFF. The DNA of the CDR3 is TGTGCCAGCAGCTTAGGGGCTAGCGGGAGTAATGAGCAGTTCTTC.

In DNA, the CDR3 is TGTGCCAGCAATCTCCGGACAAGGGCGGCCTATGGCTACACCTTC. This gives the protein CASNLRTRAAYGYTF. The chain has TRBV28 and TRBJ1-2; D possibly corresponds to TRBD1 (5 bases). V lost 7 bases and J 4 bases, leaving 19 bases between the germline ends. This CDR3 is built from 15 residues. The germline V gene has CDR1 MDHEN and CDR2 SYDVKM.

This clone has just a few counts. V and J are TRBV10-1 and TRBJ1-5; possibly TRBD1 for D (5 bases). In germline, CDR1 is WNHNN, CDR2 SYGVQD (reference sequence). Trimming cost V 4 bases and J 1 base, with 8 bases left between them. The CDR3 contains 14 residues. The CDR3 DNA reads TGCGCCAGCAGTGCGGGGACGAGCAATCAGCCCCAGCATTTT. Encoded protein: CASSAGTSNQPQHF.

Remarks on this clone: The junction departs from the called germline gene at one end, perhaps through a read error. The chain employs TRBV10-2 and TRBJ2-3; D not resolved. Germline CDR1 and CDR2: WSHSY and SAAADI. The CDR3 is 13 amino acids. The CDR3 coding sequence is TGCGCCAGCAGTGTACCCAGCACATATACGCAGTATTTT. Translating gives CASSVPSTYTQYF.

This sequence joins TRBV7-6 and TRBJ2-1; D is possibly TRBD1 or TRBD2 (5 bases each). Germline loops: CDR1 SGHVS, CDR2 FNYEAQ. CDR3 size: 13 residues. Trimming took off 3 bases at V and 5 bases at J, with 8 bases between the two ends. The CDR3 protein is CASSFRGDNEQFF. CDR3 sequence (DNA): TGTGCCAGCAGCTTCCGGGGCGACAATGAGCAGTTCTTC.

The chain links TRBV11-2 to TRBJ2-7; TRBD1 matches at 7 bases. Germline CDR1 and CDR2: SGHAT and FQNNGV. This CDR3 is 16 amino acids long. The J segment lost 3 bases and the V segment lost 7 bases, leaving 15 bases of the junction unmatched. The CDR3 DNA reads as TGTGCCAGCACCCTTTGGCTTGTGACAGGGAGCTACGAGCAGTACTTC. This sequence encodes CASTLWLVTGSYEQYF.

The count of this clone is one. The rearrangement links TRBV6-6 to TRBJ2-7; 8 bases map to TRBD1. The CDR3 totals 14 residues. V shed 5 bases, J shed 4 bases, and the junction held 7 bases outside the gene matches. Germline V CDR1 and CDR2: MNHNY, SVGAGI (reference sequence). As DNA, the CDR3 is TGTGCCAGCAGTAGACAGGGGTCGGGTTACGAGCAGTACTTC. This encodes CASSRQGSGYEQYF.

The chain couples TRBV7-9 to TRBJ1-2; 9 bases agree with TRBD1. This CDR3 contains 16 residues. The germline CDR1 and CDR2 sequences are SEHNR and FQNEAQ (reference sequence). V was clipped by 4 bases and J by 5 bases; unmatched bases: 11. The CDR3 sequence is CASSSNSQGAGYGYTF. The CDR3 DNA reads TGTGCCAGCAGCTCAAACTCACAGGGGGCAGGGTATGGCTACACCTTC.

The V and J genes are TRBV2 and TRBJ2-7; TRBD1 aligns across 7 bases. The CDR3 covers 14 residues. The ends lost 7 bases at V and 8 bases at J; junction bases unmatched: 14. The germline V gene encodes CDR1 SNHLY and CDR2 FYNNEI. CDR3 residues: CASTLYRDSLQQYF. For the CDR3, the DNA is TGTGCCAGCACCTTATACCGGGACAGTTTACAGCAGTACTTC.

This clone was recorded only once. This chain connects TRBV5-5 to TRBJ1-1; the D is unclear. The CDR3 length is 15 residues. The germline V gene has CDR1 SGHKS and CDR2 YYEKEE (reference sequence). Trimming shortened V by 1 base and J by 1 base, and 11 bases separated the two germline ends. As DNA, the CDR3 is TGTGCCAGCAGCTTGCAGGCAGCGACGAACACTGAAGCTTTCTTT. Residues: CASSLQAATNTEAFF. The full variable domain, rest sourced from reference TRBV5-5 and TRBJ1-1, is DAGVTQSPTHLIKTRGQQVTLRCSPISGHKSVSWYQQVLGQGPQFIFQYYEKEERGRGNFPDRFSARQFPNYSSELNVNALLLGDSALYLCASSLQAATNTEAFFGQGTRLTVV.

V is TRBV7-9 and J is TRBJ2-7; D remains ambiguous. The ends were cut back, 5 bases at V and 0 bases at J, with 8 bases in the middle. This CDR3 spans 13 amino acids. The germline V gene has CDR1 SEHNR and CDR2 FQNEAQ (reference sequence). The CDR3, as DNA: TGTGCCAGCAGCGCCAGTGGCTCCTACGAGCAGTACTTC. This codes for CASSASGSYEQYF.

The CDR3 loop reads CASSSTPDTQYF. The CDR3 DNA follows: TGTGCCAGCAGTTCTACACCAGATACGCAGTATTTT. The chain has TRBV6-5 and TRBJ2-3; no firm D call. This CDR3 comprises 12 residues. Germline CDR1 reads MNHEY; CDR2 reads SVGAGI. The V gene lost 4 bases and the J gene lost 4 bases, with 6 bases spanning the gap.

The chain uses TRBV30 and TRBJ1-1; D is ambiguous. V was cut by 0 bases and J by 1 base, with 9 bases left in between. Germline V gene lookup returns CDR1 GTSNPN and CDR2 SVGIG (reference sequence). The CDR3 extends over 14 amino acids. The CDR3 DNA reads TGTGCCTGGAGTGTACAAGTTGGGAACACTGAAGCTTTCTTT. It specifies CAWSVQVGNTEAFF.

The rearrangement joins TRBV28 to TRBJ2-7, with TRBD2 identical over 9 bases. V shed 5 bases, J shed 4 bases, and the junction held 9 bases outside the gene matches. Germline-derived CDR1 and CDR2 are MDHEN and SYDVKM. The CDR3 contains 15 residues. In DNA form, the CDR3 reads TGTGCCAGCAGTGTAAATAGCGGGAGAGGGTACGAGCAGTACTTC. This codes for CASSVNSGRGYEQYF.

The CDR3 nucleotides are TGTGCCTGGAGTGTGACAGGGGTGGAAAACATTCAGTACTTC. Protein product: CAWSVTGVENIQYF. The chain has TRBV30 and TRBJ2-4, with TRBD1 identical over 8 bases. The CDR3 contains 14 residues. The V gene end was trimmed by 0 bases and the J gene end by 5 bases; junction bases not matched to a gene: 3. Germline V gene lookup returns CDR1 GTSNPN and CDR2 SVGIG (reference sequence).

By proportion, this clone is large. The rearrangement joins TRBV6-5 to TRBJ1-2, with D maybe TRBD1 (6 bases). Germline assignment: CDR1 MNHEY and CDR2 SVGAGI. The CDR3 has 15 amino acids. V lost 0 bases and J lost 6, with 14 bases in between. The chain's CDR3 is CASSYSRGAADGYTF. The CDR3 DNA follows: TGTGCCAGCAGTTACTCGAGGGGGGCTGCAGATGGCTACACCTTC.

In DNA, the CDR3 is TGTGCCAGCAGCTTTTCGGTAGCACTCGGGGAGCTGTTTTTT. Protein sequence: CASSFSVALGELFF. This chain uses TRBV11-2 with TRBJ2-2; D uncertain. The CDR3 extends over 14 amino acids. Germline CDR1 SGHAT, CDR2 FQNNGV. V was clipped by 3 bases and J by 7 bases, with 12 bases between them. The full variable domain, its missing parts supplied by reference TRBV11-2 and TRBJ2-2, is EAGVAQSPRYKIIEKRQSVAFWCNPISGHATLYWYQQILGQGPKLLIQFQNNGVVDDSQLPKDRFSAERLKGVDSTLKIQPAKLEDSAVYLCASSFSVALGELFFGEGSRLTVL.

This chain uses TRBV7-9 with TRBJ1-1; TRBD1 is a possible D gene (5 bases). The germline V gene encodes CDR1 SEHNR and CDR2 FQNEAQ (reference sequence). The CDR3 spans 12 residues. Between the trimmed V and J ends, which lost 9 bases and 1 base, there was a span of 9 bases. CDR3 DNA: TGTGCCAGTCGAACAGGGAACACTGAAGCTTTCTTT. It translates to CASRTGNTEAFF.

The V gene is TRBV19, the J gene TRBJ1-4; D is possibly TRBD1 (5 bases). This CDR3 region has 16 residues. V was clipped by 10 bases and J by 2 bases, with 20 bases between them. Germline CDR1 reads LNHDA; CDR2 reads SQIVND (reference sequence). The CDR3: CATRLGGGVTNEKLFF. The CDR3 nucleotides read TGTGCCACCCGCCTCGGGGGTGGAGTGACTAATGAAAAACTGTTTTTT.

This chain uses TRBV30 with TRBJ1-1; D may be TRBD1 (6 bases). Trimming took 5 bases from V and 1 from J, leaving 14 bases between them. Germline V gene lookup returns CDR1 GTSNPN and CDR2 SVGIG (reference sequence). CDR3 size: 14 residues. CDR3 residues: CAWGDNFTNTEAFF. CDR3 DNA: TGTGCCTGGGGGGACAACTTCACGAACACTGAAGCTTTCTTT. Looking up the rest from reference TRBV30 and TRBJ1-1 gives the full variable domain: SQTIHQWPATLVQPVGSPLSLECTVEGTSNPNLYWYRQAAGRGLQLLFYSVGIGQISSEVPQNLSASRPQDRQFILSSKKLLLSDSGFYLCAWGDNFTNTEAFFGQGTRLTVV.